Included here is one TCR beta chain sequence, with context. The sample comes from a study of blood T cell repertoires in COVID-19. Authors' methods: Amplification of reference gene primers provided the estimated nucleated cell counts. Profiling relied on immunoSEQ multiplex PCR, and the TCRdb table lists in-frame clones only, not all of them. D and trimming were read from the DNA, whereas the V and J calls and clone size are those reported in that table. Among 210,000 or so clones, 80% to 90% were seen once, and the ten largest hold less than 3.5%. The V end was cut by 4 bases, the J end by 11 bases, with 18 bases between. The CDR3 covers 13 residues. Germline values: CDR1 SGHTS, CDR2 YDEGEE.

This rearrangement joins TRBV5-8 to TRBJ1-1; weak D call: TRBD1 (6 bases). The TCR comes from a man aged 45-60 years with active or convalescent COVID-19. Sequencing was performed on peripheral blood. CDR3 sequence: CASSRRPGEGAFF. The CDR3 bases are TGTGCCAGCAGCCGACGGCCAGGGGAGGGGGCTTTCTTT. Supplemented by reference TRBV5-8 and TRBJ1-1, the full variable domain reads EAGVTQSPTHLIKTRGQQATLRCSPISGHTSVYWYQQALGLGLQFLLWYDEGEERNRGNFPPRFSGRQFPNYSSELNVNALELEDSALYLCASSRRPGEGAFFGQGTRLTVV.